This TCR beta chain comes out of a study of CD8+ T cells in alopecia areata. To note about this clone: Its antigen is unidentified.

Germline assignment: CDR1 LNHNV and CDR2 YYDKDF (reference sequence). This CDR3 is built from 18 residues. V was clipped by 4 bases and J by 0 bases; unmatched bases: 7. Regarding treatment: oral pan-JAK inhibitor, 5-10 mg twice daily. Sequencing relied on a cDNA template that was reverse transcribed from extracted RNA. Libraries were prepared by immunoSEQ multiplex PCR; TCRdb keeps only in-frame clonotypes and omits some of them. Of 35,000 to 45,000 clones in the sample, roughly 92% were seen once. Whole-study findings and limits: Scalp samples also yield sequences of resident alphabeta T cells from normal skin.

The sequence was obtained from a human donor with alopecia areata. This chain connects TRBV15 to TRBJ1-4; 11 bases are shared with TRBD1. The sequencing used CD8+ T cells sorted from blood, collected at week 24, from a patient treated with tofacitinib. The DNA for the CDR3 is TGTGCCACCAGCAAACCGGGACAGGGGGGTTCAACTAATGAAAAACTGTTTTTT. As protein: CATSKPGQGGSTNEKLFF.